The text below deals with one T cell receptor beta chain. Libraries were prepared by immunoSEQ multiplex PCR; TCRdb keeps only in-frame clonotypes and omits some of them. Among over 10,000 clones listed, around 92% were seen once. The CDR3 covers 16 residues. In germline, CDR1 is KGHSH, CDR2 LQKENI. The V gene end was trimmed by 3 bases and the J gene end by 6 bases; junction bases not matched to a gene: 8. This entry belongs to a study of technical replicates of blood from a few donors. The sequencing sample was made of PBMCs. The clonotype originates from a human donor in good health. The chain combines TRBV18 with TRBJ1-4; TRBD1 matches 9 bases. The CDR3 nucleotides are TGTGCCAGCTCACCCTCCGCGGGACAGGGTTATGAAAAACTGTTTTTT. Protein product: CASSPSAGQGYEKLFF.